This T cell receptor (beta chain) was sequenced for a study of blood T cell repertoires in COVID-19. Cohorts were assigned according to the clinical history that participants reported. In the original processing: Estimation of nucleated cell counts was performed using reference gene primer amplification. Profiled with immunoSEQ multiplex PCR; TCRdb holds only in-frame clones, not every one. V and J calls and clone size are those listed in that table; D and trimming were worked out from the DNA. The sample shows 200,000 to 250,000 clones, around 90% of them seen only once. CDR1 and CDR2 from the germline V gene are LNHNV and YYDKDF (reference sequence). This CDR3 is 13 amino acids long. V was trimmed by 0 bases and J by 6 bases, leaving 5 bases between them.

This clonotype was obtained from a man between 25 and 39 years old who had been exposed to COVID-19. The rearrangement uses TRBV15 and TRBJ2-2; no reliable D call. The sample comprised PBMCs or T cells enriched from blood (not recorded which). CDR3 DNA sequence: TGTGCCACCAGCAGAGATCGCGCCGGGGAGCTGTTTTTT. The encoded protein is CATSRDRAGELFF.